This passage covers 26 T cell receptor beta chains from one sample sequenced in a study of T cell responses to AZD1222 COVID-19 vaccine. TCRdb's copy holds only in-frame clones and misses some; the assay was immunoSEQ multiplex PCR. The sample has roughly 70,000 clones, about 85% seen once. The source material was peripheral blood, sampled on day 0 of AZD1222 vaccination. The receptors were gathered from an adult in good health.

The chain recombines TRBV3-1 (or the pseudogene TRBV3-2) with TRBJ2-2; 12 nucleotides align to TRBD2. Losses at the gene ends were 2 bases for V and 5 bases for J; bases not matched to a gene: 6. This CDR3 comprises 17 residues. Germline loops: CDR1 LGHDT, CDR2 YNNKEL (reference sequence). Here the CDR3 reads CASSQFLLAGGTGELFF. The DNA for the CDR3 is TGTGCCAGCAGCCAATTTTTACTAGCGGGAGGAACCGGGGAGCTGTTTTTT.

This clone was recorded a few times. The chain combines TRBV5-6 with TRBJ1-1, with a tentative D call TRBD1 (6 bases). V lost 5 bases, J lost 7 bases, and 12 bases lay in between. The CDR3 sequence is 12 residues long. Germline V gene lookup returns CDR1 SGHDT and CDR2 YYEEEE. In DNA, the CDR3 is TGTGCCAGCAGTTCGGGGGGCATTGAAGCTTTCTTT. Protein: CASSSGGIEAFF.

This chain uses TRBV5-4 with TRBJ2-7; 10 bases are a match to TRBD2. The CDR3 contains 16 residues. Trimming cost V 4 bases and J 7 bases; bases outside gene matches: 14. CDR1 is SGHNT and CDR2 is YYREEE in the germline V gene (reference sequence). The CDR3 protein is CASSPGLAFSLGEQYF. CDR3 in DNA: TGTGCCAGCAGCCCGGGACTAGCGTTTTCCTTAGGGGAGCAGTACTTC.

In nucleotides, the CDR3 is TGTGCCAGCACCTCAGGGGGTTCCGAGCAGTACTTC. As protein: CASTSGGSEQYF. This chain links TRBV6-5 with TRBJ2-7; the match to TRBD1 covers 7 bases. This CDR3 is built from 12 residues. The germline CDR1 and CDR2 sequences are MNHEY and SVGAGI. V lost 7 bases and J lost 6; bases outside the gene matches: 6.

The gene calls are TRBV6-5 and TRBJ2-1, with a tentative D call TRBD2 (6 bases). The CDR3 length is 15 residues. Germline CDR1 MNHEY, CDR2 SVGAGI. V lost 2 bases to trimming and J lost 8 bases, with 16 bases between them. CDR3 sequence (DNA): TGTGCCAGCAGTTACGTCGGGGAGGCCTTCGATGAGCAGTTCTTC. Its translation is CASSYVGEAFDEQFF.

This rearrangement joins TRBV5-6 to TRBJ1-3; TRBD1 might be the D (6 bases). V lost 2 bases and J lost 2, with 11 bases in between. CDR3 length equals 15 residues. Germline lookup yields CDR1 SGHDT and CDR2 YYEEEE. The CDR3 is CASSLSGAAGNTIYF. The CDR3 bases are TGTGCCAGCAGCTTATCGGGGGCGGCTGGAAACACCATATATTTT. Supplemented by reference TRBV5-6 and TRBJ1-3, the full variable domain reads DAGVTQSPTHLIKTRGQQVTLRCSPKSGHDTVSWYQQALGQGPQFIFQYYEEEERQRGNFPDRFSGHQFPNYSSELNVNALLLGDSALYLCASSLSGAAGNTIYFGEGSWLTVV.

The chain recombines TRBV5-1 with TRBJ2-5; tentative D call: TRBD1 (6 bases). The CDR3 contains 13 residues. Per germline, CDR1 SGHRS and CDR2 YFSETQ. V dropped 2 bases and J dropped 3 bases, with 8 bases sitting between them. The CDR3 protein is CASSLRTEETQYF. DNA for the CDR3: TGCGCCAGCAGCTTACGGACAGAAGAGACCCAGTACTTC. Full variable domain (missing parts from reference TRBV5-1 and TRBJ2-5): KAGVTQTPRYLIKTRGQQVTLSCSPISGHRSVSWYQQTPGQGLQFLFEYFSETQRNKGNFPGRFSGRQFSNSRSEMNVSTLELGDSALYLCASSLRTEETQYFGPGTRLLVL.

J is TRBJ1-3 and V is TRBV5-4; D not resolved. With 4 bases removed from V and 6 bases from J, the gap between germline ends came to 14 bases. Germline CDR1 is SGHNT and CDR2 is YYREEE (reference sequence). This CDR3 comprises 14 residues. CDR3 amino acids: CASSPGTAANTIYF. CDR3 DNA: TGTGCCAGCAGCCCGGGAACTGCGGCAAACACCATATATTTT.

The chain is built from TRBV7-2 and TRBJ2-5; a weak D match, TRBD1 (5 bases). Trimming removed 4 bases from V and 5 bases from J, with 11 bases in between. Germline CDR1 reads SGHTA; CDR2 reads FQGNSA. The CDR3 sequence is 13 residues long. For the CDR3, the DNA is TGTGCCAGCAGCTCAGGGTATCCGGAGACCCAGTACTTC. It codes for CASSSGYPETQYF.

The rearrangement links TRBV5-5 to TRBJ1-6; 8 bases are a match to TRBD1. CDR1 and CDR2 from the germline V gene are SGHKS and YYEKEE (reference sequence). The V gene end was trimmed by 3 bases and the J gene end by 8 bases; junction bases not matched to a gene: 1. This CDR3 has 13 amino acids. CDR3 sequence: CASSSDRDSPLHF. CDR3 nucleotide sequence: TGTGCCAGCAGCTCGGACAGGGATTCACCCCTCCACTTT.

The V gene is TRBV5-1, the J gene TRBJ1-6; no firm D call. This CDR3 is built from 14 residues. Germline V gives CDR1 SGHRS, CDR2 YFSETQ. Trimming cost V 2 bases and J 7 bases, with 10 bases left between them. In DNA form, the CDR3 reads TGCGCCAGCAGCTTCGGGGAGAGAAATTCACCCCTCCACTTT. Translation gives CASSFGERNSPLHF.

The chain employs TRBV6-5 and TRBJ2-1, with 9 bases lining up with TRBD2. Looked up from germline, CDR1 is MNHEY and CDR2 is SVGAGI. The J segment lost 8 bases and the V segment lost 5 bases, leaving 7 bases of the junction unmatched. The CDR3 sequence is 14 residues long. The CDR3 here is CASSLSGRADEQFF. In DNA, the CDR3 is TGTGCCAGCAGTCTTAGCGGGAGAGCCGATGAGCAGTTCTTC.

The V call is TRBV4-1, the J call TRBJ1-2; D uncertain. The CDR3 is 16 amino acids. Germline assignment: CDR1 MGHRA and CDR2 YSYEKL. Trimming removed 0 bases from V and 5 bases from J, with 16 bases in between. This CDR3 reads CASSQEWARETYGYTF. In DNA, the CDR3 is TGCGCCAGCAGCCAAGAATGGGCCCGGGAAACGTATGGCTACACCTTC.

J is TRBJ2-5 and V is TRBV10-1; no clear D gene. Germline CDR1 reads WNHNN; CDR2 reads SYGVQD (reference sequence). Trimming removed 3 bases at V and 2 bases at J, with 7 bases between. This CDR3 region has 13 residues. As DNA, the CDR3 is TGCGCCAGCAGTGAACAACCGCAAGAGACCCAGTACTTC. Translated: CASSEQPQETQYF.

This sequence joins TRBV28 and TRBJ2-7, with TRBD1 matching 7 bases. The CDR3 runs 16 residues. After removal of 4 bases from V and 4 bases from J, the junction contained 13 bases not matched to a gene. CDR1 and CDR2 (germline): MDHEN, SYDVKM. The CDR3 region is CASSSQGVGLFYEQYF. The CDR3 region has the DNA TGTGCCAGCAGTTCCCAGGGGGTGGGCCTTTTTTACGAGCAGTACTTC.

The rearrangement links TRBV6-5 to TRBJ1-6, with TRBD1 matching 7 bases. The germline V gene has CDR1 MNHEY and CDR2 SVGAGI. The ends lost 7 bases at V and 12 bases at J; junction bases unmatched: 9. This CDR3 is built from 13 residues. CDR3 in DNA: TGTGCCAGCACTGGACAGGCTAACCGACCCCTCCACTTT. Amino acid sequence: CASTGQANRPLHF.

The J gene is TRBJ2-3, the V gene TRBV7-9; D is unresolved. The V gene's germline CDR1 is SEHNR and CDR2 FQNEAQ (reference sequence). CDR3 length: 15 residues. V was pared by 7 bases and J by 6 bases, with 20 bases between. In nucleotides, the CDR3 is TGTGCCAGCACCCGACTGACTCCCGCGAGGGATACGCAGTATTTT. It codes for CASTRLTPARDTQYF.

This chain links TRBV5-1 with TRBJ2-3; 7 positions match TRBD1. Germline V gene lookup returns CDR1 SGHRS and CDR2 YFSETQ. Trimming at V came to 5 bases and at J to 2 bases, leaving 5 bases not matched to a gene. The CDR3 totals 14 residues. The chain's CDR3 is CASRDGTATDTQYF. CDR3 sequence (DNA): TGCGCCAGCAGGGACGGGACAGCCACAGATACGCAGTATTTT.

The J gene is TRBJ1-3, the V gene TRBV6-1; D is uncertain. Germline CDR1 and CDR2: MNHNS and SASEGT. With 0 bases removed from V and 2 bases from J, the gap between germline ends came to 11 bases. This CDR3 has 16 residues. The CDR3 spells CASSEAWAEPGNTIYF. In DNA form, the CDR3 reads TGTGCCAGCAGTGAAGCGTGGGCGGAGCCTGGAAACACCATATATTTT.

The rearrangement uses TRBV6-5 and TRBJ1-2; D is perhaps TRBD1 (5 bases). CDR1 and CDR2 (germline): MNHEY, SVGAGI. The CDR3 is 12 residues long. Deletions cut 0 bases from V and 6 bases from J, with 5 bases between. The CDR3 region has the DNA TGTGCCAGCAGTTACTCAGGGGATGGCTACACCTTC. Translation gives CASSYSGDGYTF.

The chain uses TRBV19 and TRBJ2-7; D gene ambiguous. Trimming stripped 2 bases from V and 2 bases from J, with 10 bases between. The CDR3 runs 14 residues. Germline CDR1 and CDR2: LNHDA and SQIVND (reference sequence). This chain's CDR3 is CASSIYAGPYEQYF. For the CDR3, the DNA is TGTGCCAGTAGTATATACGCCGGACCCTACGAGCAGTACTTC.

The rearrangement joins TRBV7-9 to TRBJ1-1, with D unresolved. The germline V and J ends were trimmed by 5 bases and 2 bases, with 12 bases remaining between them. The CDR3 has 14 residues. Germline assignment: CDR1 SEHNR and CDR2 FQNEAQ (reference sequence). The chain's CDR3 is CASSPGSHNTEAFF. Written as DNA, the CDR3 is TGTGCCAGCAGCCCGGGATCTCATAACACTGAAGCTTTCTTT.

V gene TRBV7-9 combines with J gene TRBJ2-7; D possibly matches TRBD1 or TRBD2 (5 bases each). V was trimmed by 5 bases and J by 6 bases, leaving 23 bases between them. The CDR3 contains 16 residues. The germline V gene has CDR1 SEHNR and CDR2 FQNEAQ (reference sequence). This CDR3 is CASSAEVGTGRSEQYF. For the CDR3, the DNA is TGTGCCAGCAGCGCAGAGGTCGGGACCGGCCGGTCCGAGCAGTACTTC. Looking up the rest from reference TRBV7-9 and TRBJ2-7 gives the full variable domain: DTGVSQNPRHKITKRGQNVTFRCDPISEHNRLYWYRQTLGQGPEFLTYFQNEAQLEKSRLLSDRFSAERPKGSFSTLEIQRTEQGDSAMYLCASSAEVGTGRSEQYFGPGTRLTVT.

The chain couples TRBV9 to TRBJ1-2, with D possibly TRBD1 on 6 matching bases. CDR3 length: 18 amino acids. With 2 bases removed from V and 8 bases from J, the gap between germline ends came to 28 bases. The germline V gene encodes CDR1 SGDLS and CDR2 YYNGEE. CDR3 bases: TGTGCCAGCAGCGTCAAAAAGAGCTCAATACAGGGTGACGACGGCTACACCTTC. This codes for CASSVKKSSIQGDDGYTF.

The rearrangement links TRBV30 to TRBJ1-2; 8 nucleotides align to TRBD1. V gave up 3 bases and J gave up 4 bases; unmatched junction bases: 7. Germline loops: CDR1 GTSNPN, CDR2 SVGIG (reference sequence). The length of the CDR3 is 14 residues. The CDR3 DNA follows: TGTGCCTGGAGGAGAACCGGGACAGGCTATGGCTACACCTTC. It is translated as CAWRRTGTGYGYTF.

CDR3 region: CASSEMGPSIAYGYTF. CDR3 coding DNA: TGTGCCAGCAGTGAAATGGGTCCTTCCATAGCCTATGGCTACACCTTC. The chain uses TRBV2 and TRBJ1-2; D remains unclear. Germline CDR1 SNHLY, CDR2 FYNNEI. V dropped 2 bases and J dropped 4 bases, with 17 bases sitting between them. The CDR3 is made up of 16 amino acids.